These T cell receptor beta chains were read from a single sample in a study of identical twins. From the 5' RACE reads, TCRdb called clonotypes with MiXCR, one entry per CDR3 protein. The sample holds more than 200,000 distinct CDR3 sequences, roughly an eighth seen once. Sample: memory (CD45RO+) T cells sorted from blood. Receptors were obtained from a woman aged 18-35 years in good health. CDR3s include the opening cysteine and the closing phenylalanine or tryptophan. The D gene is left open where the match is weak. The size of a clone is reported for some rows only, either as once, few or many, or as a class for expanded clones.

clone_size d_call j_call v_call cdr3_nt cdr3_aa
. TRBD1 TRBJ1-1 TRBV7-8 TGTGCCAGCAGCTGGACCGGGACAGGGGGCACTGAAGCTTTCTTT CASSWTGTGGTEAFF
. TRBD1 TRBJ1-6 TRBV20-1 TGCAGTGCTAGGGGACAGGGGGGCAATTCACCCCTCCACTTT CSARGQGGNSPLHF
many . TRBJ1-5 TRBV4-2 TGTGCCAGCAGCCAAGATGGTAGTCAGCCCCAGCATTTT CASSQDGSQPQHF
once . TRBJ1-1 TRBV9 TGTGCCAGCAGCGGCTTCCCCGGTAAAGGGGCGAGAACTGAAGCTTTCTTT CASSGFPGKGARTEAFF
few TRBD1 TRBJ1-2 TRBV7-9 TGTGCCAGCAGACCCCAGGGACAGGGAGTCTATGGCTACACCTTC CASRPQGQGVYGYTF
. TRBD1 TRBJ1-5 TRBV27 TGTGCCAGCAGAAAAGGGACAGACGGCAATCAGCCCCAGCATTTT CASRKGTDGNQPQHF
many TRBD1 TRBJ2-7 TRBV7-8 TGTGCCAGCAGCCTAGGGACAGGCAACTACGAGCAGTACTTC CASSLGTGNYEQYF
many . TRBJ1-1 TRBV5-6 TGTGCCAGCAGCCGGAGAATGGGGACTGAAGCTTTCTTT CASSRRMGTEAFF
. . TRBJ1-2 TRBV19 TGTGCCAGTAGTAAAGTGGGTACGGACTATGGCTACACCTTC CASSKVGTDYGYTF
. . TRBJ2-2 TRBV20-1 TGCAGTGCTAGGTCCGGAAACACCGGGGAGCTGTTTTTT CSARSGNTGELFF
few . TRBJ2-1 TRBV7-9 TGTGCCAGTGGGAAGGCGTACAATGAGCAGTTCTTC CASGKAYNEQFF
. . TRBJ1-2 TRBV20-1 TGCAGTGCTCGCCCAGGACAAGTTTATGGAGTTACCACCTTC CSARPGQVYGVTTF
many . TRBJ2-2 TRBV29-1 TGCAGCGTCGACAGGCCATCGAACACCGGGGAGCTGTTTTTT CSVDRPSNTGELFF
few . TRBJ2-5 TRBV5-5 TGTGCCAGCAGCTTTGTCCCAGGGGCGACCCAGTACTTC CASSFVPGATQYF
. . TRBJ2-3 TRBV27 TGTGCCAGCAGTTTAGGGTTTCCGGCACGGGCAGATACGCAGTATTTT CASSLGFPARADTQYF
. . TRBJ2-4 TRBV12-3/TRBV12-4 TGTGCCAGCAGTTTAGCAGGGCAGGGTTTGGGCATTCAGTACTTC CASSLAGQGLGIQYF
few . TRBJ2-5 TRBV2 TGTGCCAGCTCGATAGGGACCCAGTACTTC CASSIGTQYF
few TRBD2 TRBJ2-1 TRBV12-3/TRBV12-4 TGTGCCAGCAGTTTTAGCGGGAGGCCCAAGGGCAATGAGCAGTTCTTC CASSFSGRPKGNEQFF
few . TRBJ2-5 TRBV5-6 TGTGCCAGCGCCCCCGGCAGTTTTGAGACCCAGTACTTC CASAPGSFETQYF
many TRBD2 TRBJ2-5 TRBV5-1 TGCGCCAGCAGTCTAGCGGGGGGGCCAGAGACCCAGTACTTC CASSLAGGPETQYF
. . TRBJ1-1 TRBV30 TGTGCCTGGACTCAGTTTGTTGCTGAAGCTTTCTTT CAWTQFVAEAFF
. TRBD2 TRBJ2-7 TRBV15 TGTGCCACCAGCGAGCGAGTAGCGGGAGGATGGAGTCAGTTC CATSERVAGGWSQF
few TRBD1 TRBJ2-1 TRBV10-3 TGTGCCATCAGCCACACTTCCACAGGGGCGAATGAGCAGTTCTTC CAISHTSTGANEQFF
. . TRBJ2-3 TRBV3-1 TGTGCCAGCAGCGTACACGGGGACTCCTCGGGGGATACGCAGTATTTT CASSVHGDSSGDTQYF
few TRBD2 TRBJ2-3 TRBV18 TGTGCCGTCGGTCTAGCGGGCGCAGATACGCAGTATTTT CAVGLAGADTQYF
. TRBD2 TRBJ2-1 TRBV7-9 TGTGCCAGCAGCTTAGGTAGCGGGGGTAACAATGAGCAGTTCTTC CASSLGSGGNNEQFF